The clone carrying this T cell receptor beta chain showed up just a few times. The data were taken from a study of blood T cell repertoires in COVID-19. The wider study: COVID-19 samples collected from the United States, Italy and Spain covered acute and convalescent phases. PBMCs, B-cell-depleted T cells, or T cells provided the cDNA or gDNA that made up the material.

The CDR3 has 13 amino acids. Germline values: CDR1 MNHEY, CDR2 SVGAGI. J was trimmed by 3 bases and V by 6 bases; bases with no gene match: 3. Authors' methods: How many nucleated cells were present was estimated from reference gene primer amplification. Sequenced by immunoSEQ multiplex PCR; TCRdb stores in-frame clones only, minus some. D and trimming were read from the DNA, whereas the V and J calls and clone size are those reported in that table. The profile covers 180,000 or so clones, with about 70% appearing a single time and roughly 8.7% taken by the ten largest. The sample was peripheral blood. This TCR was sampled from a woman in her 50s with active or convalescent COVID-19. J is TRBJ2-3 and V is TRBV6-5; 7 bases line up with TRBD1. The CDR3 DNA reads TGTGCCAGCAGGCGACAGGGAACAGATACGCAGTATTTT. Protein product: CASRRQGTDTQYF.